The 8 T cell receptor beta chains given below trace back to one sample, sequenced in a study of tumor-infiltrating lymphocytes in primary liver carcinoma. RNA isolated from unsorted whole blood supplied the blood RNA, with germline DNA also extracted. TCR beta cDNA was made from roughly 450 ng total RNA with a constant-region primer. Generation of the TCR beta libraries relied on three nested multiplex PCR rounds using slightly modified ARM-PCR. With TRBV1-TRBV30 forward primers and a C-beta reverse primer, the first two PCR rounds were run for roughly 10 cycles each. Using its own MiXCR run on the multiplex PCR reads, TCRdb lists one record per CDR3 protein. The table includes some 180,000 distinct CDR3 sequences, around 60% detected once. Sequencing was carried out using peripheral blood. The receptor set was obtained from a man aged 40-50 years with primary liver carcinoma and hepatitis B virus infection.

This clonotype was detected only a few times. The chain carries TRBV4-1 and TRBJ2-7; 10 bases line up with TRBD1. Germline V gives CDR1 MGHRA, CDR2 YSYEKL. This CDR3 has 15 amino acids. The ends lost 3 bases at V and 7 bases at J; junction bases unmatched: 9. CDR3 loop: CASSQPRDRGREQYF. CDR3 nucleotides: TGCGCCAGCAGCCAGCCCCGGGACAGGGGTCGGGAGCAGTACTTC.

A note on this clonotype: One end of the junction varies from germline; a read error may be responsible. The chain has TRBV18 and TRBJ1-1; D remains unclear. CDR3 size: 14 residues. Germline CDR1 KGHSH, CDR2 LQKENI. CDR3 residues: CASSPPTSDTEASF. CDR3 coding DNA: TGTGCCAGCTCGCCACCGACATCTGACACTGAAGCTTCCTTT.

The J gene is TRBJ2-7, the V gene TRBV28; 7 bases are shared with TRBD2. The length of the CDR3 is 16 residues. J lost 2 bases, V lost 6 bases, and 13 bases had no gene match. CDR1 is MDHEN, CDR2 SYDVKM, per germline. CDR3 protein: CASSLGASGNPYEQYF. DNA of the CDR3: TGTGCCAGCAGCCTCGGGGCTAGCGGTAACCCCTACGAGCAGTACTTC.

This clonotype was observed a single time. CDR3 in DNA: TGCGCCAGCAGGCCTCCATCATCCACAGATACGCAGTATTTT. Translated, it gives CASRPPSSTDTQYF. The chain couples TRBV5-1 to TRBJ2-3; D remains unclear. V dropped 5 bases and J dropped 2 bases, with 12 bases sitting between them. Germline values: CDR1 SGHRS, CDR2 YFSETQ. The CDR3 covers 14 residues.

About this clonotype itself: Given a much more abundant clone one base away, this may be a read error. The V and J genes are TRBV4-1 and TRBJ2-1; D call uncertain. The CDR3 extends over 15 amino acids. Trimming took 7 bases from V and 0 from J, leaving 13 bases between them. Per the germline V gene, CDR1 is MGHRA and CDR2 is YSYEKL. This chain's CDR3 is CASMPDSSSYNEQFF. CDR3 in DNA: TGCGCCAGCATGCCCGACTCGAGCTCCTACAATGAGCAGTTCTTC.

The V gene is TRBV30, the J gene TRBJ2-7, with 7 bases fitting TRBD1. Unmatched junction bases numbered 6, after V lost 5 bases and J lost 5 bases. This CDR3 has 12 amino acids. Germline loops: CDR1 GTSNPN, CDR2 SVGIG (reference sequence). CDR3 DNA sequence: TGTGCCTGGGAGAGAGGGGGCGACGAGCAGTACTTC. Amino acid sequence: CAWERGGDEQYF.

To note about this clonotype: Here the CDR3 omits its conserved ending phenylalanine or tryptophan, so a read error is the likely source. The chain employs TRBV6-5 and TRBJ1-1; maybe TRBD1 (5 bases). This CDR3 region has 14 residues. CDR1 MNHEY and CDR2 SVGAGI come from the germline V gene. The CDR3 protein is CPSSYGGSNTEAFL. CDR3 sequence (DNA): TGTCCCAGCAGTTACGGGGGTAGTAACACTGAAGCTTTCCTT.

This clonotype was seen repeatedly, ten times or more. The genes are TRBV11-2 and TRBJ2-1, with D perhaps being TRBD1 or TRBD2 (5 bases each). The CDR3 consists of 16 residues. V dropped 5 bases and J dropped 5 bases, with 19 bases sitting between them. Germline V gives CDR1 SGHAT, CDR2 FQNNGV. CDR3 coding DNA: TGTGCCAGCAGCCACGGGGCAAATCCGGTAAACAATGAGCAGTTCTTC. Translation gives CASSHGANPVNNEQFF.